This TCR beta chain was captured by sequencing in a study of shared clonotypes between healthy human individuals (dated by TCRdb to 2019 to 2021). About the study as a whole: The cohort included a few men and a couple of women between 18 and 49 years of age. For each donor, CD4 naive and CD4 memory were each given three plates, CD8 naive was given two plates, and CD8 memory was given one plate. The study deeply sequenced blood TCR repertoires of about five healthy adults to estimate repertoire size and the extent of clonotype sharing between individuals. Different laboratories and diverse techniques were used to prepare libraries and sequence TCR repertoires, to increase sequencing depth and limit assay-specific biases. Leukapheresis yielded between about 0.9 and 10 billion PBMCs per donor.

TCR CDR3 regions were amplified from genomic DNA by multiplex PCR using the deep immunoSEQ assay. Genomic DNA extracted from each cell subset was distributed evenly over all wells of several immunoSEQ 96-well plates, and each plate served as one replicate. Each replicate PCR for sorted subsets received about 210 ng genomic DNA, equal to about 30,000 T cell genomes. The purified libraries were quantified using a Qubit 3.0 fluorometer, sized with a Bioanalyzer 2100, and then quantified again using the KAPA Library Quantification kit. Every immunoSEQ 96-well plate was sequenced on a separate single-read 150-cycle Illumina NextSeq 550 flow cell. Regarding the original processing steps: Because only junctional sequences without quality scores were contained in the immunoSEQ output, filtering matching that applied to full-length reads could not be performed. To assign V/J genes and CDR3, sequences were annotated using PyIR, a Python wrapper for IgBLAST v1.9, with IMGT germline references. Any read was removed if the V/J assignment was weak (E-value above 1e-6), the CDR3 was missing, or the read contained stop codons, out-of-frame junctions, or ambiguous translated residues. V3J clonotypes were defined by identical inferred V gene, J gene, and CDR3 amino acid sequence. Percentage overlap between repertoires was computed as shared unique clonotypes divided by the size of the smaller repertoire. Richness of each repertoire was evaluated using RTK rarefaction, the Chao1 estimator, and Recon v2.1 estimates of unobserved clonotypes. OLGA was used to compute generation probabilities for all TCRbeta clonotypes that the gDNA method yielded from a few donors. The immuneACCESS repertoire file appears here via TCRdb, limited to in-frame rearrangements. These files lack a portion of the clones; in checked studies, under half of the deficit traces to unresolved V genes, and the cause of the others is not known. V and J calls plus clone size are reproduced from that table; the DNA served to infer D and trimming. The sample includes around 750,000 clones, with around 72% observed a single time. 1.5% to 2% of the sample lies in the top ten.

The study at large found these results: Pairwise subsampling indicated that sequencing depth was expected to affect the degree of clonotype sharing among donors. About 5% of naive CD4, 3.5% of naive CD8, around 2.3% of memory CD4, and approximately 0.4% of memory CD8 clonotypes were shared across a few donors. The genetic and exposure-history diversity represented was limited by the small number of donors. Sampling was restricted to blood, and TCR repertoires in tissues likely differ from the TCR repertoires found in blood. Rarefaction of sorted-subset datasets indicated incomplete sequencing despite the large sequencing depth. Naive subsets generally had larger estimated clonotype richness than memory subsets did. Clonotypes shared by all four sorted-subset donors showed higher generation probabilities than non-shared clonotypes.

This clone was recorded once. There is no known antigen for this receptor. No base qualities exist here, and no much larger clone lies one base off it. From V the trimming removes 4 bases and from J it removes 0 bases, while the gene matches leave 9 bases of the junction unaccounted for. Reading the germline V gene gives CDR1 SGDLS and CDR2 YYNGEE. Taken from cysteine to phenylalanine, the CDR3 has 16 residues. Only the CDR3 DNA stays, 48 bases, in frame from base 1. Donors were healthy HIV-negative adults with no recently reported acute infections or vaccinations. Every donor was a Caucasian adult living in Nashville, Tennessee, USA. CD4+ T cells were enriched by magnetic negative selection; naive cells were then positively selected on CD45RA, and the negative fraction formed the memory subset. Blood was obtained by leukapheresis, after which PBMCs were separated by Ficoll-Histopaque density gradient centrifugation and cryopreserved in liquid nitrogen vapor phase. Analytical flow cytometry was used to check the purity and quantity of every magnetically sorted T cell population. From each sorted fraction, genomic DNA was isolated and quantified by UV absorbance on a Nanodrop 2000c.

The V and J genes are TRBV9 and TRBJ1-2; 7 junctional bases match TRBD1. Sequenced input: memory CD4+ T cells sorted from blood. The meaning of the sample's cell subset or site label: CD45RA-negative fraction. This clonotype was sampled from a woman aged 25-40 years in good health. The DNA sequence reads TGTGCCAGCAGCTCATCGGGGGGGACAGCTAACTATGGCTACACCTTC. Its translation reads: CASSSSGGTANYGYTF.